The rows below give T cell receptor beta chains drawn from one sample of a study of response to subunit inactivated influenza vaccine. From the RT-PCR reads, TCRdb called clonotypes with MiXCR, one entry per CDR3 protein. In the table there are about 570,000 distinct CDR3 sequences, 10% to 12% of which are singletons. These data also formed part of another study, on T cells expressing NK-cell markers.

Sequencing used PBMCs from blood, obtained on the day of vaccination. Source of these receptors: a man aged 45 to 65 who received an inactivated influenza vaccine. CDR3s include the opening cysteine and the closing phenylalanine or tryptophan. The order of the fields is J gene, V gene, CDR3 protein.

>TRBJ2-1|TRBV29-1
CSAQGLAEQFF
>TRBJ2-2|TRBV29-1
CRVELRGKGNTGELFF
>TRBJ2-6|TRBV7-8
CASSFSSTGRSGANVLTF
>TRBJ2-5|TRBV24-1
CATSDATSGGAFETQYF
>TRBJ2-5|TRBV5-1
CASSSQGAEKETQYF
>TRBJ1-1|TRBV2
CATGERGTEAFF
>TRBJ2-7|TRBV6-1
CASSDGGQGAYEQYF
>TRBJ2-5|TRBV6-2/TRBV6-3
CASSYSGRNDRETQYF
>TRBJ2-1|TRBV4-3
CASSEDSYNEQFF
>TRBJ2-5|TRBV5-5
CASSSTGTGARETQYF
>TRBJ2-7|TRBV21-1
CASIYYRASYEQYF
>TRBJ2-7|TRBV4-3
CASSLEDRAGNEQYF